The TCR beta chain under discussion was sequenced for a study of T cells in Graves' hyperthyroidism and ophthalmopathy. This clonotype was detected ten times or more. What was amplified from RNA transcripts were TCR beta CDR3 regions. When the TCR CDR3 underwent first-round RT-PCR, the HTBI primer set was used. TCRdb redid the calling of the multiplex PCR reads with MiXCR, one entry per CDR3 protein. The repertoire consists of approximately 690,000 distinct CDR3 sequences, with about a fifth occurring once and the leading ten covering about 35%. The V gene's germline CDR1 is DFQATT and CDR2 SNEGSKA (reference sequence). The junction had 15 bases not matched to a gene; V was cut back by 6 bases and J by 6 bases. The CDR3 covers 15 residues.

The sequence was collected from a man under 40 with Graves' ophthalmopathy. The specimen sequenced was blood. This sequence joins TRBV20-1 and TRBJ2-7, with 9 bases identical to TRBD1. CDR3 sequence (DNA): TGCAGTGCCCCGAAGTTGGGACAGGGTTTGGGCGAGCAGTACTTC. This sequence encodes CSAPKLGQGLGEQYF.